This TCR beta chain is drawn from a study of blood T cell repertoires in COVID-19. Background on the study: The United States, Italy and Spain provided the acute and convalescent COVID-19 samples.

The germline CDR1 and CDR2 sequences are SGHTA and FQGNSA. This CDR3 has 13 residues. Trimming shortened V by 7 bases and J by 9 bases, and 16 bases separated the two germline ends. Here immunoSEQ multiplex PCR was the method, and the copy in TCRdb shows in-frame clones only, minus some. The data contain some 97,000 clones, approximately 88% of them singletons. Sequenced material: peripheral blood. The V gene is TRBV7-2, the J gene TRBJ1-5; no reliable D call. The clonotype comes from a woman aged 55-69 years with acute or convalescent COVID-19. DNA for the CDR3: TGTGCCAGCACCACCACTCGGGGTCGGCCCCAGCATTTT. This encodes CASTTTRGRPQHF.